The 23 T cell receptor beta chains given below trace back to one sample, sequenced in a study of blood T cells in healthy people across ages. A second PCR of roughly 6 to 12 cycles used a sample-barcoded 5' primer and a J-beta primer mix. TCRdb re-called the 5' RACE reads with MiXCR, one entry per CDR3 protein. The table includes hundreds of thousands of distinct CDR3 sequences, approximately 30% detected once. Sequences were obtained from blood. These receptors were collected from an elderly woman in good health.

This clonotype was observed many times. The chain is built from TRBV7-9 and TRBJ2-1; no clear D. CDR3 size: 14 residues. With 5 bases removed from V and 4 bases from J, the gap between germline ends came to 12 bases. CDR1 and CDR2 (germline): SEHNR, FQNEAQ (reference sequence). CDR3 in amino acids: CASSPTSEYNEQFF. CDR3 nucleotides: TGTGCCAGCAGCCCTACCTCCGAATACAATGAGCAGTTCTTC.

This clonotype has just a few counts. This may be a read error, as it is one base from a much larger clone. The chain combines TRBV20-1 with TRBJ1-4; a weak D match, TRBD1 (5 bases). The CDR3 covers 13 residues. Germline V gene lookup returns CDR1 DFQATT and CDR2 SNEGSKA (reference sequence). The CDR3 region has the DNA TGCAGTGCTAGAGATCCTCAGGGTGAAAAACGGTTTTTT. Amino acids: CSARDPQGEKRFF.

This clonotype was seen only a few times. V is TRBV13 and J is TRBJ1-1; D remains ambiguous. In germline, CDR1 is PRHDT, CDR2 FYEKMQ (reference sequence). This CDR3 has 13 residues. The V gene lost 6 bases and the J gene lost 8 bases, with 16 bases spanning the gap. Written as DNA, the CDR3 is TGTGCCAGCAGTTATAGTCTAGGTCGGGAAGCTTTCTTT. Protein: CASSYSLGREAFF.

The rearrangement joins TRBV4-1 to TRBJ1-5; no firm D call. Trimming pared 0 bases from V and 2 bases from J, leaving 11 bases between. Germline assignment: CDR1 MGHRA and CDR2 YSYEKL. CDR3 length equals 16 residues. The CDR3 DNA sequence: TGCGCCAGCAGCCAAGATTCCGTGAATGGCAATCAGCCCCAGCATTTT. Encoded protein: CASSQDSVNGNQPQHF.

CDR3 nucleotides: TGCAGTGCTAGAGACTTACTAGCGGGAGCCAATGAGCAGTTCTTC. It yields the protein CSARDLLAGANEQFF. The rearrangement joins TRBV20-1 to TRBJ2-1; 11 nucleotides agree with TRBD2. The V gene end was trimmed by 0 bases and the J gene end by 6 bases; junction bases not matched to a gene: 4. CDR3 length: 15 residues. The germline V gene has CDR1 DFQATT and CDR2 SNEGSKA (reference sequence).

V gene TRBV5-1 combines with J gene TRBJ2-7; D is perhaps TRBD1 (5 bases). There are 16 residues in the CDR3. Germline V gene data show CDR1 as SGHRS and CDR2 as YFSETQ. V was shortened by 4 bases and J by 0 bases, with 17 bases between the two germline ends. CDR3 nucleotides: TGCGCCAGCAGCCTACCCCGACAGTCCCCCTCCTACGAGCAGTACTTC. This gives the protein CASSLPRQSPSYEQYF.

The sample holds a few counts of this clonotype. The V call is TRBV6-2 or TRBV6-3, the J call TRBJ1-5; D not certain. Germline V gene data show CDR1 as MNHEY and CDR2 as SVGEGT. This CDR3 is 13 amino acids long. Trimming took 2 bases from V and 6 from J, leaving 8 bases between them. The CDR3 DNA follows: TGTGCCAGCAGTTACGAGCAGATTCAGCCCCAGCATTTT. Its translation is CASSYEQIQPQHF.

CDR3 region: CASSLGTGGENIQYF. The CDR3 DNA reads as TGTGCCAGCAGCTTAGGGACAGGGGGCGAAAACATTCAGTACTTC. This chain links TRBV7-2 with TRBJ2-4; TRBD1 aligns across 11 bases. V dropped 1 base and J dropped 5; count of bases not matched to a gene: 1. The CDR3 runs to 15 residues. The germline V gene encodes CDR1 SGHTA and CDR2 FQGNSA. Full variable domain (rest looked up from reference TRBV7-2 and TRBJ2-4): GAGVSQSPSNKVTEKGKDVELRCDPISGHTALYWYRQSLGQGLEFLIYFQGNSAPDKSGLPSDRFSAERTGGSVSTLTIQRTQQEDSAVYLCASSLGTGGENIQYFGAGTRLSVL.

CDR3 protein: CSARVGSGKGGNIQYF. The CDR3, as DNA: TGCAGTGCTAGAGTGGGTAGCGGGAAGGGGGGAAACATTCAGTACTTC. The V and J genes are TRBV20-1 and TRBJ2-5; 8 bases line up with TRBD2. Near its end, the DNA agrees better with TRBJ2-4, so the J call may be wrong. Germline CDR1 reads DFQATT; CDR2 reads SNEGSKA (reference sequence). CDR3 length: 16 amino acids.

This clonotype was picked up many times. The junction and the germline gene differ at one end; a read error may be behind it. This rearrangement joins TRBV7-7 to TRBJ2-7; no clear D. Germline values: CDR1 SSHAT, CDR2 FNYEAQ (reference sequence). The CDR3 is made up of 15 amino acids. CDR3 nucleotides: TGTGCTAGCAGCCTAAGTTCCGGGTCCTCGGACGAGCAGTACTTC. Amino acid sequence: CASSLSSGSSDEQYF.

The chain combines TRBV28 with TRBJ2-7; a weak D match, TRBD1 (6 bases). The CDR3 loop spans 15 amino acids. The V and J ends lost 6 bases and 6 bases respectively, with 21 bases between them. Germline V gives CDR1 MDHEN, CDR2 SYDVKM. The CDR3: CASSPSAGAQREQYF. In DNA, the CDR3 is TGTGCCAGCAGCCCCTCGGCAGGGGCCCAGCGCGAGCAGTACTTC.

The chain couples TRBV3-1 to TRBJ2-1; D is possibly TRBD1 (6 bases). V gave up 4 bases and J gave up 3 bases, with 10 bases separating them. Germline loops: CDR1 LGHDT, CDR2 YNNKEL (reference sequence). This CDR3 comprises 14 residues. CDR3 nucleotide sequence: TGTGCCAGCAGCCCTAGACAGGACTACAATGAGCAGTTCTTC. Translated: CASSPRQDYNEQFF.

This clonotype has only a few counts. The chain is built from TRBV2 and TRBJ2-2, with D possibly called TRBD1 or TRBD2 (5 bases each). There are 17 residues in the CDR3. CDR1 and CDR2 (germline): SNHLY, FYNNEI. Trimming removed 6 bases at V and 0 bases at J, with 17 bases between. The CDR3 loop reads CASRDVRDVANTGELFF. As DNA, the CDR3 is TGTGCCAGCAGGGATGTCCGGGACGTTGCGAACACCGGGGAGCTGTTTTTT.

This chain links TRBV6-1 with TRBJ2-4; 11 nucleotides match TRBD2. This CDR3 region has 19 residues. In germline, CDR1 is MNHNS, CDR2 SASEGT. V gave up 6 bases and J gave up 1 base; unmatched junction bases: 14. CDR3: CASSSSGGLGVAAKNIQYF. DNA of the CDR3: TGTGCCAGCAGCTCTAGCGGGGGGCTGGGAGTAGCGGCCAAAAACATTCAGTACTTC.

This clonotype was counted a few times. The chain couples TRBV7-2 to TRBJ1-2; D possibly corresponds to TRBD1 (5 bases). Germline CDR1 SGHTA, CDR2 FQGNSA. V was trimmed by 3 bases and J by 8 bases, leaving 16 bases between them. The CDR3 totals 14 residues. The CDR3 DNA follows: TGTGCCAGCAGCTTCAGGGCCGGGGGGAGCGGCTACACCTTC. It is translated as CASSFRAGGSGYTF.

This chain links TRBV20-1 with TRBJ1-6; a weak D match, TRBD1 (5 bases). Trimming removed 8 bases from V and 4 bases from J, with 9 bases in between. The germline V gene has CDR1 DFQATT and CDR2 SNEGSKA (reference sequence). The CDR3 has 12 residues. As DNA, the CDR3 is TGCAGTCTCGGGGGATATAATTCACCCCTCCACTTT. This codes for CSLGGYNSPLHF.

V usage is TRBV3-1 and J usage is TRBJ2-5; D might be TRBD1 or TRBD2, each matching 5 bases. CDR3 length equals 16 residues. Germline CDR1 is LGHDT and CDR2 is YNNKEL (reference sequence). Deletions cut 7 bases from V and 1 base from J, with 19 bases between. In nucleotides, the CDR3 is TGTGCCAGCACCCGAGGGACCGGGAATGGCCAAGAGACCCAGTACTTC. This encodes CASTRGTGNGQETQYF.

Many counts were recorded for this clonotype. The DNA of the CDR3 is TGTGCCAGCACCCGAAAAGAGGGTCAGCCCCAGCATTTT. Translating gives CASTRKEGQPQHF. The rearrangement uses TRBV7-9 and TRBJ1-5; D remains unclear. Germline V lookup: CDR1 SEHNR, CDR2 FQNEAQ (reference sequence). The length of the CDR3 is 13 residues. Trimming shortened V by 7 bases and J by 6 bases, and 13 bases separated the two germline ends.

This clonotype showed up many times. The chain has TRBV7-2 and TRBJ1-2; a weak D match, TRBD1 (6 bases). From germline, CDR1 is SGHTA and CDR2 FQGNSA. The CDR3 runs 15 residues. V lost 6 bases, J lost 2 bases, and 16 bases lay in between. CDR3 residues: CASSMRGTGNYGYTF. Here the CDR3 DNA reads TGTGCCAGCAGTATGAGGGGCACAGGGAACTATGGCTACACCTTC. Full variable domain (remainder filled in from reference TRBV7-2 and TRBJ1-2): GAGVSQSPSNKVTEKGKDVELRCDPISGHTALYWYRQSLGQGLEFLIYFQGNSAPDKSGLPSDRFSAERTGGSVSTLTIQRTQQEDSAVYLCASSMRGTGNYGYTFGSGTRLTVV.

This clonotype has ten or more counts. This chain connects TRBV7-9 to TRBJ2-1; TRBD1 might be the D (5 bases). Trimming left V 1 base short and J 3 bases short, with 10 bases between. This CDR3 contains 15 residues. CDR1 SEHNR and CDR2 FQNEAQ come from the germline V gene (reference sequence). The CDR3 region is CASSLGGALYNEQFF. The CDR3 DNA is TGTGCCAGCAGCTTAGGTGGGGCCCTCTACAATGAGCAGTTCTTC.

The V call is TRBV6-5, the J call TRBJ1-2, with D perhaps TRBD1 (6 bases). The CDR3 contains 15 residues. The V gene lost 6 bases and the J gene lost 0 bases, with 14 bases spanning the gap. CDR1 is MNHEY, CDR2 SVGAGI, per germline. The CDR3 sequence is CASSRTGTSNYGYTF. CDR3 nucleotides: TGTGCCAGCAGCCGCACCGGGACATCTAACTATGGCTACACCTTC.

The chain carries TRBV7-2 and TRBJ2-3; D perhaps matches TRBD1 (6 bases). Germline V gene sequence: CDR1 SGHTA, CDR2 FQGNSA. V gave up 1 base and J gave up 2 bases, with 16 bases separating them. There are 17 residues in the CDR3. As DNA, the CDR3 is TGTGCCAGCAGCTTAGGGGCGTGGGGGCCGAACACAGATACGCAGTATTTT. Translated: CASSLGAWGPNTDTQYF.

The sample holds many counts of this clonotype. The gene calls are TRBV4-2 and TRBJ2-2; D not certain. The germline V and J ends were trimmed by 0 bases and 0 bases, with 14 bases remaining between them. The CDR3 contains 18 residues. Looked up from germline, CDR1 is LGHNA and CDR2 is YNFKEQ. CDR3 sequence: CASSQDKGRSANTGELFF. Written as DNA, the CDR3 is TGTGCCAGCAGCCAAGACAAAGGCAGGAGCGCGAACACCGGGGAGCTGTTTTTT.